One sample yielded the 13 T cell receptor beta chains listed below, sequenced in a study of shared T cell receptors in the human thymus. This table comes from immunoSEQ multiplex PCR, and its TCRdb copy is limited to in-frame clones, with some not included. The sample has some 640,000 clones, around 87% seen once. The data also belong to a second study, concerning human thymus T cells.

The sample taken for sequencing was thymocytes. Receptors originate from a boy under two years old with a congenital heart defect.

This clone was detected once. A read error may account for a junction end that differs from germline. This rearrangement joins TRBV7-7 to TRBJ2-7; 9 bases align to TRBD1. This CDR3 is built from 15 residues. Per the germline V gene, CDR1 is SSHAT and CDR2 is FNYEAQ (reference sequence). CDR3 protein: CASSLAWGQGHEQYF. CDR3 DNA sequence: TGTGCTAGCAGCTTAGCGTGGGGACAGGGCCACGAGCAGTACTTC.

The J gene is TRBJ2-5, the V gene TRBV20-1; D uncertain. The end of the DNA is better explained by TRBJ2-7, so the J call may be wrong. The length of the CDR3 is 11 residues. CDR1 and CDR2 (germline): DFQATT, SNEGSKA (reference sequence). In nucleotides, the CDR3 is TGCAGTGCCCCGGGTCTCGACGAGCAGTACTTC. It translates to CSAPGLDEQYF.

The chain is built from TRBV30 and TRBJ2-3; 7 bases are shared with TRBD2. Germline V gene data show CDR1 as GTSNPN and CDR2 as SVGIG (reference sequence). Trimming at V came to 0 bases and at J to 4 bases, leaving 10 bases not matched to a gene. CDR3 size: 16 residues. This CDR3 is CAWSVQWGGAPDTQYF. CDR3 nucleotides: TGTGCCTGGAGTGTACAGTGGGGAGGGGCCCCAGATACGCAGTATTTT.

The chain has TRBV30 and TRBJ2-7; D is unresolved. V lost 3 bases to trimming and J lost 6 bases, with 9 bases between them. The CDR3 extends over 11 amino acids. Germline CDR1 reads GTSNPN; CDR2 reads SVGIG (reference sequence). The DNA of the CDR3 is TGTGCCTGGAGCGAGCCCCCCGAGCAGTACTTC. Its translation: CAWSEPPEQYF.

There are a few counts of this clone. CDR3 protein: CASARSAASTDTQYF. The CDR3 DNA sequence: TGTGCCAGCGCGCGGTCGGCAGCTAGCACAGATACGCAGTATTTT. The chain carries TRBV6-4 and TRBJ2-3, with no clear D. This CDR3 has 15 amino acids. Germline V gives CDR1 MRHNA, CDR2 SNTAGT. Trimming pared 8 bases from V and 0 bases from J, leaving 15 bases between.

The chain is built from TRBV4-1 and TRBJ2-7; 8 bases line up with TRBD1. From germline, CDR1 is MGHRA and CDR2 YSYEKL. The J segment lost 4 bases and the V segment lost 3 bases, leaving 5 bases of the junction unmatched. This CDR3 contains 14 residues. The CDR3 DNA sequence: TGCGCCAGCAGCCAGGACAGGGTATCTTACGAGCAGTACTTC. This encodes CASSQDRVSYEQYF.

The chain employs TRBV2 and TRBJ1-2, with TRBD1 identical over 10 bases. V shed 0 bases, J shed 3 bases, and the junction held 7 bases outside the gene matches. Germline V lookup: CDR1 SNHLY, CDR2 FYNNEI. The CDR3 totals 17 residues. CDR3 protein: CASSEAGDRGRYYGYTF. As DNA, the CDR3 is TGTGCCAGCAGTGAAGCGGGAGACAGGGGGCGATACTATGGCTACACCTTC.

This chain links TRBV15 with TRBJ2-1; 16 positions agree with TRBD2. Germline CDR1 is LNHNV and CDR2 is YYDKDF (reference sequence). CDR3 length: 22 amino acids. V shed 3 bases and J 0 bases; nucleotides not matched to a gene: 14. The CDR3 DNA reads TGTGCCACCAGCAGCCCACCGGGAGGGACTAGCGGGAGGGCAGCCTCCTACAATGAGCAGTTCTTC. Translating gives CATSSPPGGTSGRAASYNEQFF.

This sequence joins TRBV29-1 and TRBJ2-7, with TRBD1 identical over 8 bases. This CDR3 contains 17 residues. Germline-derived CDR1 and CDR2 are SQVTM and ANQGSEA. V lost 4 bases, J lost 5 bases, and 19 bases stayed unmatched. This chain's CDR3 is CSVVVVGDRQGIHEQYF. DNA for the CDR3: TGCAGCGTTGTTGTGGTGGGGGATCGACAGGGGATCCACGAGCAGTACTTC.

The CDR3 sequence: CASSEYRVGTSGSVEQYF. The CDR3 nucleotides read TGCGCCAGCAGTGAGTATCGTGTGGGCACTAGCGGCTCCGTGGAGCAGTACTTC. This sequence joins TRBV10-2 and TRBJ2-7; 8 bases are shared with TRBD2. The CDR3 has 18 residues. Germline V lookup: CDR1 WSHSY, CDR2 SAAADI. Unmatched junction bases numbered 18, after V lost 1 base and J lost 7 bases.

The V gene is TRBV4-1, the J gene TRBJ2-1; 11 nucleotides line up with TRBD2. After removal of 0 bases from V and 0 bases from J, the junction contained 10 bases not matched to a gene. The CDR3 has 20 amino acids. In germline, CDR1 is MGHRA, CDR2 YSYEKL. The CDR3 here is CASSQDLNSGRESSYNEQFF. The CDR3 region has the DNA TGCGCCAGCAGCCAAGATCTGAATAGCGGGAGGGAAAGCTCCTACAATGAGCAGTTCTTC.

The chain carries TRBV5-6 and TRBJ2-7, with TRBD1 identical over 9 bases. CDR1 SGHDT and CDR2 YYEEEE come from the germline V gene. The CDR3 is 16 residues long. Trimming removed 1 base from V and 4 bases from J; junction bases left unmatched: 9. In nucleotides, the CDR3 is TGTGCCAGCAGCTTGAGGGTCGGGACAGGGTCTTACGAGCAGTACTTC. It is translated as CASSLRVGTGSYEQYF.

The genes are TRBV5-4 and TRBJ2-1, with D possibly being TRBD2 (6 bases). Trimming left V 3 bases short and J 1 base short, with 11 bases between. In germline, CDR1 is SGHNT, CDR2 YYREEE (reference sequence). The CDR3 totals 15 residues. The CDR3 loop is CASSWRAISYNEQFF. The CDR3 region has the DNA TGTGCCAGCAGCTGGAGGGCTATTTCCTACAATGAGCAGTTCTTC.